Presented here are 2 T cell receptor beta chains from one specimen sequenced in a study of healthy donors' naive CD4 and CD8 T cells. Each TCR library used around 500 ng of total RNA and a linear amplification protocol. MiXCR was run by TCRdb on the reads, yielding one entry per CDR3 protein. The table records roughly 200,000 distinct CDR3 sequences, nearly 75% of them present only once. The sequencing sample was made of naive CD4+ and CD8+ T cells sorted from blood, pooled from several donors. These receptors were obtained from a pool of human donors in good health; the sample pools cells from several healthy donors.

This CDR3 is CASIGSGNTIYF. The DNA of the CDR3 is TGTGCCAGCATTGGTTCTGGAAACACCATATATTTT. The rearrangement joins TRBV6-5 to TRBJ1-3; unclear D gene. CDR1 and CDR2 from the germline V gene are MNHEY and SVGAGI. Trimming stripped 7 bases from V and 1 base from J, with 5 bases between. This CDR3 has 12 amino acids.

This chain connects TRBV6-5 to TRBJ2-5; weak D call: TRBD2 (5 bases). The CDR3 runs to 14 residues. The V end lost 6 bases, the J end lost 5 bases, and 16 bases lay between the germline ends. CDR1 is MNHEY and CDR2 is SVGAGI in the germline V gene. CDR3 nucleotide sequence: TGTGCCAGCAGCTCTAGGTTAACGGGGGAGACCCAGTACTTC. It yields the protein CASSSRLTGETQYF.